The 8 T cell receptor beta chains presented below share a single source sample, sequenced in a study of T cell repertoires in cytomegalovirus infection (dated by TCRdb to about 2019). TCRdb shows the sequencer as Illumina HiSeq 1500. TCRdb reran the public reads through fastp at Q25 and MiXCR, keeping productive beta chains. Records with the same CDR3 protein are collapsed into one entry carrying the most frequent genes and DNA. This sample is represented by approximately 400,000 distinct CDR3 sequences; 25% to 40% of them were singletons. Roughly an eighth of the sample is in the top ten clones. The sequencing sample was made of PBMCs. Receptors originate from a human donor in good health (CMV status not recorded). Some clones in this sample may be carry-over from other donors' samples.

With regard to this clonotype: Likely a read error: the CDR3 ends without its conserved phenylalanine or tryptophan. V gene TRBV10-3 combines with J gene TRBJ2-1; no definite D call. Germline CDR1 reads ENHRY; CDR2 reads SYGVKD. The CDR3 loop spans 11 amino acids. V was pared by 5 bases and J by 8 bases, with 7 bases between. For the CDR3, the DNA is TGTGCCATCAGTCTGCTTGATGAGCAGTTCTTA. Translating it yields CAISLLDEQFL.

With respect to this clonotype: One end of the junction is discordant with germline, which a read error may explain. The gene calls are TRBV28 and TRBJ1-5, with TRBD1 as a possible D gene (5 bases). CDR1 is MDHEN and CDR2 is SYDVKM in the germline V gene. The CDR3 has 16 amino acids. The CDR3: CASSFAGTQANQPQPF. CDR3 nucleotides: TGTGCCAGCAGTTTTGCCGGGACGCAAGCAAATCAGCCCCAGCCTTTT.

In regard to this clonotype: Germline is not matched at one junction end, which may reflect a read error. The rearrangement uses TRBV12-3 or TRBV12-4 and TRBJ1-5; D gene uncertain. CDR3 size: 16 residues. This CDR3 reads CASIALGGSNNQPPHF. The CDR3 DNA sequence: TGTGCCAGCATTGCCCTGGGAGGGTCCAACAATCAGCCCCCGCATTTT.

Note on this clonotype: An end of the junction does not agree with germline; a read error may underlie this. The chain recombines TRBV12-3 or TRBV12-4 with TRBJ1-5; D is perhaps TRBD1 (6 bases). CDR3 length: 15 residues. The CDR3 reads CASSLGRGSNQPKHF. For the CDR3, the DNA is TGTGCCAGCAGTTTAGGCAGGGGAAGCAATCAGCCCAAGCATTTT.

A few counts support this clonotype. The V call is TRBV19, the J call TRBJ1-5; D remains unclear. V shed 3 bases and J shed 5 bases, with 23 bases lying between them. The length of the CDR3 is 18 residues. Germline lookup yields CDR1 LNHDA and CDR2 SQIVND (reference sequence). The CDR3 nucleotides read TGTGCCAGTAGTATCTTCCTGTGGAGGCAGATACCGGATCAGCCCCAGCATTTT. The encoded protein is CASSIFLWRQIPDQPQHF.

The rearrangement links TRBV5-5 to TRBJ1-1; 9 nucleotides agree with TRBD1. Trimming took 0 bases from V and 7 from J; bases not matched to a gene: 7. This CDR3 is built from 15 residues. From germline, CDR1 is SGHKS and CDR2 YYEKEE (reference sequence). CDR3: CASSLDRGPGFEAFF. The CDR3, as DNA: TGTGCCAGCAGCTTGGACAGGGGGCCGGGCTTTGAAGCTTTCTTT.

The rearrangement links TRBV12-3 or TRBV12-4 to TRBJ1-2; 7 bases align to TRBD1. Losses at the gene ends were 6 bases for V and 4 bases for J; bases not matched to a gene: 11. CDR3 length: 15 residues. The DNA for the CDR3 is TGTGCCAGCAGCCAAGTCGGGACAGAATTCTATGGCTACACCTTC. It codes for CASSQVGTEFYGYTF.

Many counts were recorded for this clonotype. The rearrangement uses TRBV28 and TRBJ1-4, with D maybe TRBD1 (6 bases). Germline values: CDR1 MDHEN, CDR2 SYDVKM. Between the trimmed V and J ends, which lost 5 bases and 7 bases, there was a span of 20 bases. This CDR3 contains 16 residues. CDR3 coding DNA: TGTGCCAGCAGTACGCCCCGGACAGATTTGAGTGAAAAACTGTTTTTT. Protein: CASSTPRTDLSEKLFF.